This is a list of T cell receptor beta chains from one sample in a study of T cell clonotyping in hematopoietic cell transplantation. Profiled with immunoSEQ multiplex PCR; TCRdb holds only in-frame clones, not every one. The data hold some 10,000 clones, with roughly nine tenths observed a single time. The input for sequencing was PBMCs, taken 100 days after allogeneic stem cell transplant. All receptors come from a female patient over 55 who had an allogeneic stem cell transplant from an unrelated donor, so the T cells may come from the graft donor. Some clones in this sample may be carry-over from other donors' samples. The CDR3 runs from the conserved cysteine through the conserved F or W. A D gene is named only where the DNA matches it firmly. Expanded clones get a size class; other rows say once, few or many, or leave the size out.

V	J	D	size	DNA	CDR3
TRBV7-6	TRBJ2-7	TRBD1	once	TGTGCCAGCAGCTTAGGGACAGGGGCATACGAGCAGTACTTC	CASSLGTGAYEQYF
TRBV5-6	TRBJ2-7	NA	NA	TGTGCCAGCAGCTTAGGGTGGTCGGACGAGCAGTACTTC	CASSLGWSDEQYF
TRBV28	TRBJ2-5	TRBD1	NA	TGTGCCAGCAGTCCCCGACGCTTACTCCGCAGGGGGCGAAGGATGGAGTACTTC	CASSPRRLLRRGRRMEYF
TRBV9	TRBJ2-2	NA	NA	TGTGCCAGCAGCACAACCCGAGCCGGGGAGCTGTTTTTT	CASSTTRAGELFF
TRBV9	TRBJ2-2	TRBD2	NA	TGTGCCAGCAGCGTTTTTGCGGGAGGAACCGGGGAGCTGTTTTTT	CASSVFAGGTGELFF
TRBV7-2	TRBJ2-1	TRBD2	NA	TGTGCCAGCAGCTTACGCGGGAGGAATGAGCAGTTCTTC	CASSLRGRNEQFF
TRBV10-3	TRBJ1-5	NA	once	TGTGCCATTTCGGGGGAGGGGGGCCATCAGCCCCAGCATTTT	CAISGEGGHQPQHF
TRBV5-1	TRBJ2-2	TRBD2	once	TGCGCCAGCAGCACCAGCGGGAGTAGGGTTACCGGGGAGCTGTTTTTT	CASSTSGSRVTGELFF
TRBV6-5	TRBJ1-5	TRBD1	once	TGTGCCAGCAGTTCAGGGGGTAATCAGCCCCAGCATTTT	CASSSGGNQPQHF
TRBV6-5	TRBJ2-7	TRBD2	NA	TGTGCCAGCACTTCACTAGCGGGAGGAATGTACGAGCAGTACTTC	CASTSLAGGMYEQYF
TRBV11-2	TRBJ2-1	TRBD2	NA	TGTGCCAGCAGTTCCCGACTAGCGGGAAGGAATGAGCAGTTCTTC	CASSSRLAGRNEQFF
TRBV2	TRBJ2-3	TRBD2	NA	TGTGCCAGCAGTGAAGGAACTAGCGGGAGGTCAGATACGCAGTATTTT	CASSEGTSGRSDTQYF
TRBV27	TRBJ2-7	NA	NA	TGTGCCAGCAGCCCCGAACGGGCGACCCACTACGAGCAGTACTTC	CASSPERATHYEQYF
TRBV18	TRBJ1-1	NA	NA	TGTGCCAGCTCACCAAACAGGGCTCTGGGATCCACTGAAGCTTTCTTT	CASSPNRALGSTEAFF
TRBV19	TRBJ1-1	NA	few	TGTGCCAGTAGTATCGACAGCCCGAACACTGAAGCTTTCTTT	CASSIDSPNTEAFF
TRBV7-9	TRBJ2-4	NA	NA	TGTGCCAGCAGCCGTGGAACGGACATTCAGTACTTC	CASSRGTDIQYF
TRBV27	TRBJ1-1	NA	NA	TGTGCCAGCAGTCCTTCTCTTTGGACTGAAGCTTTCTTT	CASSPSLWTEAFF
TRBV7-4	TRBJ1-4	TRBD1	NA	TGTGCCAGCAGCTCTAGGACAGGCGAGGGTGAAAAACTGTTTTTT	CASSSRTGEGEKLFF
TRBV27	TRBJ2-1	NA	NA	TGTGCCACCCATGCGTACAATGAGCAGTTCTTC	CATHAYNEQFF
TRBV29-1	TRBJ2-3	NA	NA	TGCAGCGTTTCTAGCAAGGATACGCAGTATTTT	CSVSSKDTQYF
TRBV4-1	TRBJ2-7	NA	NA	TGCGCCAGCAGCCAAGATGGCGCGGGGCCTGGCGAGCAGTACTTC	CASSQDGAGPGEQYF
TRBV5-4	TRBJ2-1	NA	NA	TGTGCCAGCAGCTCTCGTTATGAGCAGTTCTTC	CASSSRYEQFF
TRBV7-9	TRBJ2-5	NA	NA	TGTGCCAGCAGCCAAGACTACCAAGAGACCCAGTACTTC	CASSQDYQETQYF
TRBV29-1	TRBJ2-5	TRBD1	NA	TGCAGCGTTGGGCCTGGGACAGGGGAGACCCAGTACTTC	CSVGPGTGETQYF
TRBV28	TRBJ2-1	NA	NA	TGTGCCAGCAGTCCTTTGAGGAGTGGCGCCTACAATGAGCAGTTCTTC	CASSPLRSGAYNEQFF
TRBV27	TRBJ2-2	NA	once	TGTGCCACCCGGACGTATACGACCGGGGAGCTGTTTTTT	CATRTYTTGELFF
TRBV27	TRBJ2-7	NA	NA	TGTGCCAGCAGTTTAAGGGGGGGATCCTACGAGCAGTACTTC	CASSLRGGSYEQYF
TRBV19	TRBJ1-5	TRBD1	NA	TGTGCCAGTAGTCCACAGGGGAGAGGCAATCAGCCCCAGCATTTT	CASSPQGRGNQPQHF
TRBV5-5	TRBJ2-2	NA	NA	TGTGCCAGCAGCCTCATTGGCTCCCCCACCGGGGAGCTGTTTTTT	CASSLIGSPTGELFF
TRBV14	TRBJ2-7	NA	few	TGTGCCAGCAGCCAAGCTGCAGAGCAGTACTTC	CASSQAAEQYF
TRBV6-5	TRBJ1-1	NA	NA	TGTGCCAGCAGTTACCTTGGGGGGGCTGAAGCTTTCTTT	CASSYLGGAEAFF
TRBV6-5	TRBJ2-3	NA	few	TGTGCCAGCAGTTCGGGCTATATGAGGGATACGCAGTATTTT	CASSSGYMRDTQYF
TRBV4-1	TRBJ2-7	TRBD2	NA	TGCGCCAGCAGCCAAGCAGGACTAGCGGGAGGGCCGTACGAGCAGTACTTC	CASSQAGLAGGPYEQYF
TRBV28	TRBJ1-2	NA	NA	TGTGCCAGCTATGACAACTATGGCTACACCTTC	CASYDNYGYTF
TRBV6-5	TRBJ1-5	NA	NA	TGTGCCAGCAACCTGGAAGGGGACGGTAATCAGCCCCAGCATTTT	CASNLEGDGNQPQHF
TRBV28	TRBJ2-5	TRBD2	NA	TGTGCCAGCAGTTTGCCTAGCGGGAGTACGCTCCAAGAGACCCAGTACTTC	CASSLPSGSTLQETQYF
TRBV4-3	TRBJ2-1	NA	few	TGCGCCAGCAGCCAAGATGAAGGCGTCAGGGAGCAGTTCTTC	CASSQDEGVREQFF
TRBV14	TRBJ2-1	TRBD2	NA	TGTGCCAGCAGCCTCGGGGGAGGGCCAAGGGAGCAGTTCTTC	CASSLGGGPREQFF
TRBV6-5	TRBJ2-7	NA	once	TGTGCCAGCAGTTACTCGGGCCAGATCTACGATGAGCAGTACTTC	CASSYSGQIYDEQYF
TRBV5-4	TRBJ1-4	TRBD1	NA	TGTGCCAGCAGCGCGACCTTAACAGGGGTGGAAGAAAAACTGTTTTTT	CASSATLTGVEEKLFF
TRBV2	TRBJ2-2	NA	NA	TGTGCCAGCAGTGAAGCAAAGAACACCGGGGAGCTGTTTTTT	CASSEAKNTGELFF
TRBV7-2	TRBJ2-7	NA	NA	TGTGCCAGCAGCTCACCTCATCAGGGATCCTACGAGCAGTACTTC	CASSSPHQGSYEQYF
TRBV4-1	TRBJ2-7	NA	NA	TGCGCCAGCAGCCAAGTCGAGGTCAGGGAGCAGTACTTC	CASSQVEVREQYF
TRBV28	TRBJ2-5	TRBD1	NA	TGTGCCAGCAGTCGGACAGGTCACGTTGAGACCCAGTACTTC	CASSRTGHVETQYF
TRBV5-1	TRBJ1-1	TRBD1	NA	TGCGCCAGCAGCTCGGACAGGGTTGGTGAAGCTTTCTTT	CASSSDRVGEAFF
TRBV4-2	TRBJ2-3	NA	once	TGTGCCAGCAGCCAAGAGCGGACTGCAGATACGCAGTATTTT	CASSQERTADTQYF
TRBV6-5	TRBJ2-5	TRBD2	NA	TGTGCCAGCAGGGGGACTAGCATAGAGACCCAGTACTTC	CASRGTSIETQYF
TRBV4-2	TRBJ1-1	NA	NA	TGTGCCAGCAGCCAAGATCATGGGCCCAACACTGAAGCTTTCTTT	CASSQDHGPNTEAFF
TRBV5-4	TRBJ2-7	NA	NA	TGTGCCAGCAGCTTGGGACCAAACTACGAGCAGTACTTC	CASSLGPNYEQYF
TRBV6-4	TRBJ2-6	NA	NA	TGTGCCAGCAGTGAACAGCTTGGGGCCAACGTCCTGACTTTC	CASSEQLGANVLTF
TRBV30	TRBJ2-7	NA	NA	TGTGCCTGGAGTCGGTCGGGGACTTCCTCCTACGAGCAGTACTTC	CAWSRSGTSSYEQYF
TRBV6-5	TRBJ2-1	NA	NA	TGTGCCAGCACCCCGGGACCGTCCTCCTACAATGAGCAGTTCTTC	CASTPGPSSYNEQFF
TRBV9	TRBJ2-3	NA	NA	TGTGCCAGCAGCGTAGGAACAGGGCCCTTAGATACGCAGTATTTT	CASSVGTGPLDTQYF